Listed here are 31 T cell receptor beta chains from one sample, sequenced in a study of blood T cell repertoires in COVID-19. Generated by immunoSEQ multiplex PCR, the TCRdb table keeps only in-frame clones and is missing some. The table includes about 74,000 clones, roughly four fifths detected once. Specimen: peripheral blood. The receptors were gathered from a man in his 70s with acute or convalescent COVID-19.

The chain combines TRBV7-2 with TRBJ2-7, with TRBD1 matching 10 bases. CDR3 size: 14 residues. The germline gives CDR1 SGHTA, CDR2 FQGNSA. J was trimmed by 4 bases and V by 9 bases; bases with no gene match: 9. This CDR3 is CASEVGTGVYEQYF. The CDR3 DNA sequence: TGTGCCAGTGAAGTCGGGACAGGGGTGTACGAGCAGTACTTC.

This clone has a handful of counts. The rearrangement joins TRBV19 to TRBJ1-2; TRBD1 aligns across 7 bases. Germline CDR1 reads LNHDA; CDR2 reads SQIVND (reference sequence). With 5 bases clipped from V and 0 bases from J, the junction kept 6 bases outside the gene matches. The CDR3 spans 15 residues. The CDR3 coding sequence is TGTGCCAGTAGTCACGGGACAGATTCTAACTATGGCTACACCTTC. Amino acids: CASSHGTDSNYGYTF.

J is TRBJ2-7 and V is TRBV28; TRBD1 might be the D (5 bases). There are 14 residues in the CDR3. V was cut by 4 bases and J by 2 bases, with 12 bases left in between. Germline V gene sequence: CDR1 MDHEN, CDR2 SYDVKM. The CDR3 DNA reads TGTGCCAGCAGTTCCACAGGACCCACCTACGAGCAGTACTTC. Its protein is CASSSTGPTYEQYF.

This CDR3 reads CASSPGQGARAFF. CDR3 bases: TGTGCCAGCAGCCCAGGACAGGGGGCGCGAGCTTTCTTT. This chain joins TRBV7-3 and TRBJ1-1; 11 positions agree with TRBD1. The trim removed 5 bases at V and 10 bases at J, leaving 6 bases unmatched. The CDR3 extends over 13 amino acids. Looked up from germline, CDR1 is SGHTA and CDR2 is FQGTGA.

This clone was counted ten times or more. At the DNA level, this CDR3 is encoded by other sequences in the same sample as well. The CDR3 sequence is CAIRDSSGNTIYF. The CDR3 coding sequence is TGTGCCATCAGGGACAGCTCTGGAAACACCATATATTTT. The chain is built from TRBV10-3 and TRBJ1-3; the D gene is possibly TRBD1 (6 bases). Germline CDR1 reads ENHRY; CDR2 reads SYGVKD. The CDR3 loop spans 13 amino acids. The ends were cut back, 6 bases at V and 0 bases at J, with 6 bases in the middle.

V is TRBV28 and J is TRBJ2-7; 9 bases align to TRBD2. V lost 5 bases, J lost 4 bases, and 15 bases stayed unmatched. In germline, CDR1 is MDHEN, CDR2 SYDVKM. The CDR3 covers 17 residues. CDR3 bases: TGTGCCAGCAGTGCTATCCATAGCGGGAGATCCACATACGAGCAGTACTTC. The encoded protein is CASSAIHSGRSTYEQYF.

The J gene is TRBJ1-2, the V gene TRBV7-3, with TRBD1 identical over 8 bases. CDR1 SGHTA and CDR2 FQGTGA come from the germline V gene. V lost 1 base and J lost 3; bases outside the gene matches: 7. This CDR3 comprises 16 residues. CDR3 region: CASSLIGQGADYGYTF. Here the CDR3 DNA reads TGTGCCAGCAGCTTAATCGGGCAGGGGGCCGACTATGGCTACACCTTC.

This rearrangement joins TRBV19 to TRBJ2-1, with TRBD1 matching 9 bases. CDR1 is LNHDA and CDR2 is SQIVND in the germline V gene (reference sequence). The V and J ends lost 6 bases and 2 bases, in that order; junction bases with no gene match: 5. The CDR3 totals 15 residues. CDR3 DNA sequence: TGTGCCAGTAGGCCGGGACAGGGCACCTACAATGAGCAGTTCTTC. This sequence encodes CASRPGQGTYNEQFF.

The chain employs TRBV27 and TRBJ1-3, with a possible D match to TRBD1 (5 bases). CDR1 MNHEY and CDR2 SMNVEV come from the germline V gene (reference sequence). V gave up 5 bases and J gave up 4 bases, with 18 bases separating them. CDR3 length equals 16 residues. The CDR3 reads CASSPGGGLGGNTIYF. The CDR3 DNA is TGTGCCAGCAGTCCAGGTGGGGGACTGGGCGGAAACACCATATATTTT.

The V gene is TRBV9, the J gene TRBJ2-2; tentative D call: TRBD2 (6 bases). Looked up from germline, CDR1 is SGDLS and CDR2 is YYNGEE. The CDR3 covers 13 residues. V was clipped by 0 bases and J by 13 bases, with 13 bases between them. The CDR3 DNA sequence: TGTGCCAGCAGCGTAGCTACGTGGAGGGGGCTGTTTTTT. Encoded protein: CASSVATWRGLFF. Complete variable domain (other parts from reference TRBV9 and TRBJ2-2): DSGVTQTPKHLITATGQRVTLRCSPRSGDLSVYWYQQSLDQGLQFLIQYYNGEERAKGNILERFSAQQFPDLHSELNLSSLELGDSALYFCASSVATWRGLFFGEGSRLTVL.

This clone was counted only a few times. This chain links TRBV3-1 (or the pseudogene TRBV3-2) with TRBJ2-5; 7 bases match TRBD2. Germline values: CDR1 LGHDT, CDR2 YNNKEL (reference sequence). The CDR3 runs 13 residues. The ends lost 3 bases at V and 4 bases at J; junction bases unmatched: 2. The CDR3 is CASSHLAVETQYF. The CDR3 DNA sequence: TGTGCCAGCAGCCACCTAGCGGTAGAGACCCAGTACTTC.

This clone was seen a handful of times. The chain joins TRBV5-5 to TRBJ1-5; no firm D call. CDR3 length: 14 residues. V was shortened by 0 bases and J by 5 bases, with 9 bases between the two germline ends. Germline CDR1 reads SGHKS; CDR2 reads YYEKEE (reference sequence). DNA of the CDR3: TGTGCCAGCAGCTTGGCAGGCCCGGATCAGCCCCAGCATTTT. This sequence encodes CASSLAGPDQPQHF.

The chain is built from TRBV10-3 and TRBJ2-1; 8 bases map to TRBD2. Trimming at V came to 10 bases and at J to 1 base, leaving 3 bases not matched to a gene. Germline-derived CDR1 and CDR2 are ENHRY and SYGVKD. The CDR3 is made up of 13 amino acids. For the CDR3, the DNA is TGTGCCACCGAGCGGGAGTCCTACAATGAGCAGTTCTTC. This sequence encodes CATERESYNEQFF.

The CDR3 protein is CASSEKHEQYF. CDR3 nucleotides: TGTGCCAGCAGTGAAAAGCACGAGCAGTACTTC. This chain links TRBV25-1 with TRBJ2-7; D gene uncertain. From germline, CDR1 is MGHDK and CDR2 SYGVNS. V was cut by 2 bases and J by 5 bases, with 4 bases left in between. CDR3 length equals 11 residues.

The chain couples TRBV7-9 to TRBJ2-3, with 7 bases aligning to TRBD1. In germline, CDR1 is SEHNR, CDR2 FQNEAQ (reference sequence). V lost 7 bases to trimming and J lost 2 bases; unmatched junction nucleotides: 9. This CDR3 region has 15 residues. Here the CDR3 DNA reads TGTGCCAGCACCCTCCCCAGGGGGATCACAGATACGCAGTATTTT. Amino acids: CASTLPRGITDTQYF.

The chain recombines TRBV5-1 with TRBJ2-7; D not resolved. CDR3 size: 13 residues. Germline V gene data show CDR1 as SGHRS and CDR2 as YFSETQ. V was trimmed by 4 bases and J by 2 bases, leaving 10 bases between them. CDR3 sequence: CASSPHTTYEQYF. The CDR3 DNA sequence: TGCGCCAGCAGCCCACACACCACCTACGAGCAGTACTTC.

The J gene is TRBJ1-2, the V gene TRBV5-4, with D maybe TRBD1 (5 bases). In germline, CDR1 is SGHNT, CDR2 YYREEE (reference sequence). The CDR3 has 15 amino acids. Between the trimmed V and J ends, which lost 0 bases and 6 bases, there was a span of 15 bases. The CDR3: CASSLGQNNWDGYTF. CDR3 sequence (DNA): TGTGCCAGCAGCTTGGGACAGAATAACTGGGATGGCTACACCTTC.

This clone was seen only a few times. The chain couples TRBV3-1 (or the pseudogene TRBV3-2) to TRBJ2-3, with TRBD2 identical over 12 bases. Trimming at V came to 2 bases and at J to 3 bases, leaving 0 bases not matched to a gene. Germline V gene data show CDR1 as LGHDT and CDR2 as YNNKEL (reference sequence). CDR3 length: 15 residues. The CDR3 bases are TGTGCCAGCAGCCAACTAGCGGGAGGGACAGATACGCAGTATTTT. As protein: CASSQLAGGTDTQYF.

The rearrangement uses TRBV7-2 and TRBJ1-3, with TRBD1 matching 7 bases. Germline values: CDR1 SGHTA, CDR2 FQGNSA. The junction had 2 bases not matched to a gene; V was cut back by 1 base and J by 2 bases. The CDR3 has 15 amino acids. The CDR3 sequence: CASSLDTGAGNTIYF. DNA for the CDR3: TGTGCCAGCAGCTTAGATACAGGGGCTGGAAACACCATATATTTT.

The rearrangement links TRBV12-3 or TRBV12-4 to TRBJ2-7; D is uncertain. The CDR3 is made up of 11 amino acids. The V end lost 4 bases, the J end lost 5 bases, and 6 bases lay between the germline ends. The chain's CDR3 is CASSSRDEQYF. CDR3 coding DNA: TGTGCCAGCAGTTCCCGGGACGAGCAGTACTTC.

V and J are TRBV7-8 and TRBJ2-7; D possibly corresponds to TRBD2 (7 bases). The CDR3 is 16 residues long. CDR1 SGHVS and CDR2 FQNEAQ come from the germline V gene. Trimming took 8 bases from V and 7 from J, leaving 27 bases between them. The CDR3: CASLPQRGGGQGEQYF. The CDR3 nucleotides read TGTGCCAGCCTTCCTCAGCGAGGCGGGGGCCAGGGGGAGCAGTACTTC.

A note on this clone: A read error is likely here: a far larger clone is one base away. V and J are TRBV12-3 or TRBV12-4 and TRBJ1-2, with 7 bases aligning to TRBD1. The V segment lost 6 bases and the J segment 2 bases; nucleotides outside the gene matches: 3. This CDR3 is 13 amino acids long. Here the CDR3 reads CASSPGQNYGYTF. The CDR3, as DNA: TGTGCCAGCAGCCCGGGACAGAACTATGGCTACACCTTC.

The chain employs TRBV25-1 and TRBJ2-1; tentatively, D is TRBD1 (6 bases). V gave up 4 bases and J gave up 12 bases, with 13 bases separating them. Per the germline V gene, CDR1 is MGHDK and CDR2 is SYGVNS. This CDR3 has 12 residues. The CDR3, as DNA: TGTGCCAGCAGTGTACAGGGATTCGGGCAGTTCTTC. It yields the protein CASSVQGFGQFF.

In this sample, this clone turned up a few times. J is TRBJ2-7 and V is TRBV7-3; 9 bases map to TRBD1. This CDR3 contains 14 residues. Germline V gene sequence: CDR1 SGHTA, CDR2 FQGTGA. Unmatched junction bases numbered 3, after V lost 5 bases and J lost 1 base. CDR3 sequence reads: CASSPGTGSYEQYF. CDR3 DNA sequence: TGTGCCAGCAGCCCCGGGACAGGGTCCTACGAGCAGTACTTC.

This clone was counted once. This chain joins TRBV7-2 and TRBJ2-5; the match to TRBD2 covers 9 bases. The CDR3 sequence is 15 residues long. CDR1 is SGHTA and CDR2 is FQGNSA in the germline V gene. V trimming: 5 bases; J trimming: 7 bases; junction bases outside the gene matches: 11. This CDR3 reads CASSPGVSGSATQYF. The CDR3 region has the DNA TGTGCCAGCAGCCCTGGGGTTAGCGGGAGTGCGACCCAGTACTTC. Together with reference TRBV7-2 and TRBJ2-5, the CDR3 gives the full variable domain: GAGVSQSPSNKVTEKGKDVELRCDPISGHTALYWYRQSLGQGLEFLIYFQGNSAPDKSGLPSDRFSAERTGGSVSTLTIQRTQQEDSAVYLCASSPGVSGSATQYFGPGTRLLVL.

This chain uses TRBV7-8 with TRBJ1-1; 9 bases align to TRBD1. Germline V lookup: CDR1 SGHVS, CDR2 FQNEAQ. Unmatched junction bases numbered 4, after V lost 3 bases and J lost 8 bases. The CDR3 consists of 13 residues. CDR3 DNA: TGTGCCAGCAGCTTCACAGGGGGCTACGAAGCTTTCTTT. It is translated as CASSFTGGYEAFF.

The rearrangement links TRBV2 to TRBJ1-2, with D possibly being TRBD1 (6 bases). The CDR3 consists of 13 residues. V lost 5 bases, J lost 2 bases, and 9 bases lay in between. CDR1 and CDR2 (germline): SNHLY, FYNNEI. Here the CDR3 DNA reads TGTGCCAGCAGTAGGGACACGAACTATGGCTACACCTTC. This translates into CASSRDTNYGYTF.

The chain couples TRBV11-2 to TRBJ2-1; TRBD2 agrees at 10 bases. V lost 2 bases and J lost 8; bases outside the gene matches: 6. The CDR3 runs 15 residues. The germline CDR1 and CDR2 sequences are SGHAT and FQNNGV. CDR3 sequence: CASSLFLAGVDEQFF. CDR3 in DNA: TGTGCCAGCAGCTTATTCCTAGCGGGAGTCGATGAGCAGTTCTTC.

The J gene is TRBJ1-5, the V gene TRBV6-2 or TRBV6-3, with D possibly matching TRBD1 (6 bases). This CDR3 contains 20 residues. Trimming removed 2 bases at V and 2 bases at J, with 25 bases between. From germline, CDR1 is MNHEY and CDR2 SVGEGT. CDR3 nucleotides: TGTGCCAGCAGTTACGAGGGCGCCAGGGGTCTTGTTAGGGGCAATCAGCCCCAGCATTTT. Amino acids: CASSYEGARGLVRGNQPQHF.

The rearrangement joins TRBV5-1 to TRBJ1-4; D gene unclear. The V and J ends lost 2 bases and 7 bases respectively, with 15 bases between them. From germline, CDR1 is SGHRS and CDR2 YFSETQ. This CDR3 region has 15 residues. This chain's CDR3 is CASSLNWGGGEKLFF. The CDR3 DNA reads as TGCGCCAGCAGCTTAAACTGGGGAGGAGGTGAAAAACTGTTTTTT.

The chain carries TRBV29-1 and TRBJ2-3; possibly TRBD1 for D (6 bases). The CDR3 extends over 13 amino acids. Germline CDR1 and CDR2: SQVTM and ANQGSEA. Trimming pared 4 bases from V and 1 base from J, leaving 9 bases between. CDR3 sequence (DNA): TGCAGCGTTGTGAGACAGGGCACAGATACGCAGTATTTT. Translating gives CSVVRQGTDTQYF.